The clone carrying this T cell receptor beta chain was counted once. Its antigen is not known. The sample belongs to a study of OX40 agonist ivuxolimab in advanced cancers. Study background: At 0.01 to 10 mg/kg, ivuxolimab was administered intravenously to patients every 2 weeks. A mean age of approximately 58 years, range roughly 23 to 85, was recorded, and 70% to 85% were male. Findings of the study overall: Certain nonresponders additionally had low normalized T-cell clonal expansion.

On cycle 4 day 1 and cycle 7 day 1, as well as at baseline, blood was sampled. The protocol was immunoSEQ multiplex PCR, while the TCRdb copy is restricted to in-frame clones and leaves out a portion. The repertoire consists of some 100,000 clones, with nearly 90% occurring once and the leading ten covering around 0.15%. The input for sequencing was CD4+ or CD8+ T cells sorted from blood, taken in a trial of the OX40 agonist ivuxolimab. This receptor was obtained from an adult with an advanced solid tumor such as melanoma, head and neck, liver or kidney cancer.

The CDR3 region has the DNA TGTGCCAGCAAAGGAACAGCCACAGATACGCAGTATTTT. Protein: CASKGTATDTQYF. The chain recombines TRBV2 with TRBJ2-3; D not certain. CDR3 length: 13 amino acids. Germline CDR1 reads SNHLY; CDR2 reads FYNNEI. V lost 7 bases and J lost 2, with 10 bases in between.